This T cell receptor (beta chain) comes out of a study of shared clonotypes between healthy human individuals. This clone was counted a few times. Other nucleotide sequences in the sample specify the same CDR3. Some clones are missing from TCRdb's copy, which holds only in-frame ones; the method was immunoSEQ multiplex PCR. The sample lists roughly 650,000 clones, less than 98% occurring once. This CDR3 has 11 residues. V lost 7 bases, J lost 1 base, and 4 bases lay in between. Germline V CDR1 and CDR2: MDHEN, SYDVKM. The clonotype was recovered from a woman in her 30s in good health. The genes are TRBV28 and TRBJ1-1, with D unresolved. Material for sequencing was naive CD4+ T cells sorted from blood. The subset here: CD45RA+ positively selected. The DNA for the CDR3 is TGTGCCAGCACCGAGAACACTGAAGCTTTCTTT. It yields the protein CASTENTEAFF.